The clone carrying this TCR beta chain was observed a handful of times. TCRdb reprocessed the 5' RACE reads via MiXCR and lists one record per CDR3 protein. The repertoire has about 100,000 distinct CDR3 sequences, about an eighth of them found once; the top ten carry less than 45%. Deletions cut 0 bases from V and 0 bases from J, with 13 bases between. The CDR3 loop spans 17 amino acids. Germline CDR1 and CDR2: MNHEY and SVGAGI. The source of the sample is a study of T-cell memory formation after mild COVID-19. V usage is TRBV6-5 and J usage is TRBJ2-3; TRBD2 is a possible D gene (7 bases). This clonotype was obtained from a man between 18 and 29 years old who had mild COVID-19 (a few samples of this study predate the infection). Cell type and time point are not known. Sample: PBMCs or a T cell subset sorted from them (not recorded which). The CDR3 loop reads CASSYSGGASSTDTQYF. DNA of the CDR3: TGTGCCAGCAGTTACTCGGGGGGGGCTTCTAGCACAGATACGCAGTATTTT.